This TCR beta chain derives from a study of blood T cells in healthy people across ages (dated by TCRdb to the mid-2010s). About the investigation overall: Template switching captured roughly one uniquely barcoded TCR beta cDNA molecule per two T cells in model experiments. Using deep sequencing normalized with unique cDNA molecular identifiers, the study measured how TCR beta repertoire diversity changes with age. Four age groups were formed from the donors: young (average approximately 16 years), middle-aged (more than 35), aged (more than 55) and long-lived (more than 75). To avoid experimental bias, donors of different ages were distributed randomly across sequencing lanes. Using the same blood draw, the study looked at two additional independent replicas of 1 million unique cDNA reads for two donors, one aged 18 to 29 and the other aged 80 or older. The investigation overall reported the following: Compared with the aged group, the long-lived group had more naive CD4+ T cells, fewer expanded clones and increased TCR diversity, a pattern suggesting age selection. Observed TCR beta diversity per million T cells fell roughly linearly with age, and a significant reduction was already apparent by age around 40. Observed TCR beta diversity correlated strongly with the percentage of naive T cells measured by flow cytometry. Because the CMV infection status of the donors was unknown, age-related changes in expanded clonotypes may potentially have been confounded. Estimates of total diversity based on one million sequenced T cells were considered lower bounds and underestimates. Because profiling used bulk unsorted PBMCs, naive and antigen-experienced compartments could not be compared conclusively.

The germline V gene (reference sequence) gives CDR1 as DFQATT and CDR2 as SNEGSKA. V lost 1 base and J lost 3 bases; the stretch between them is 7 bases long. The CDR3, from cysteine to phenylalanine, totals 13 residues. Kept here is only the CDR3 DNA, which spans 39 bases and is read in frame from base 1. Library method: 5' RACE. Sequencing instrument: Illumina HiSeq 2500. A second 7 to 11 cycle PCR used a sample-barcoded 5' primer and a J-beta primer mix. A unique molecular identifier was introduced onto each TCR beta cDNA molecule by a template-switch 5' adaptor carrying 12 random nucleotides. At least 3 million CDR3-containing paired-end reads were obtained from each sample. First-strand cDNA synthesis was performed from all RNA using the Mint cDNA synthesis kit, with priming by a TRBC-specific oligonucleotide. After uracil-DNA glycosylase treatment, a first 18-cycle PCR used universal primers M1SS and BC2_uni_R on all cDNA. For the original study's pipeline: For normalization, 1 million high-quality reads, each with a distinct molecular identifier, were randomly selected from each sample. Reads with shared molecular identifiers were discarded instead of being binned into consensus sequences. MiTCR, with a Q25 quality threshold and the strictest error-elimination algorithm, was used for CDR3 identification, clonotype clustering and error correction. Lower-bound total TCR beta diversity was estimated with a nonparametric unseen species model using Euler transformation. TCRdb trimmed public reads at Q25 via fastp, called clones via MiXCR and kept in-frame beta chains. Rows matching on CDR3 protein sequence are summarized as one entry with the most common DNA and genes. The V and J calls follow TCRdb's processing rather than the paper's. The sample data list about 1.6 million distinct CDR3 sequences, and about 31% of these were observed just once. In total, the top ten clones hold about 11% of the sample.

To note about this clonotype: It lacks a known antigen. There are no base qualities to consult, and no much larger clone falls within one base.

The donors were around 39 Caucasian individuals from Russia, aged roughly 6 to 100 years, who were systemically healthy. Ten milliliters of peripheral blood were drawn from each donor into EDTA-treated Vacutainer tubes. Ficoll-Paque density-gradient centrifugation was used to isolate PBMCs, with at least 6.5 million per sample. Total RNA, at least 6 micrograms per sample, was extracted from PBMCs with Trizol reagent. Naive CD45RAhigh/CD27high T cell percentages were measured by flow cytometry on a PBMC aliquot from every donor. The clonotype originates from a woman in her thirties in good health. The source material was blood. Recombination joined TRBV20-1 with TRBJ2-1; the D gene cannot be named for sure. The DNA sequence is TGCAGTGCTAGAGCGCAGTTCTACAATGAGCAGTTCTTC. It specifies CSARAQFYNEQFF.